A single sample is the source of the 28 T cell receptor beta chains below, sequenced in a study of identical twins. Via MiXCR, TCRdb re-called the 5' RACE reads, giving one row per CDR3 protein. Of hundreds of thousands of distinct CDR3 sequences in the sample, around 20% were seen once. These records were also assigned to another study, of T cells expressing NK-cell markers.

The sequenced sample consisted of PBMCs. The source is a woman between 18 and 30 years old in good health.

The CDR3 sequence is CASSSLVRNQPQHF. In DNA form, the CDR3 reads TGTGCCAGCAGTTCTCTGGTTCGAAATCAGCCCCAGCATTTT. The rearrangement joins TRBV27 to TRBJ1-5; D is unresolved. CDR1 and CDR2 from the germline V gene are MNHEY and SMNVEV (reference sequence). The CDR3 consists of 14 residues. V lost 4 bases to trimming and J lost 4 bases, with 11 bases between them.

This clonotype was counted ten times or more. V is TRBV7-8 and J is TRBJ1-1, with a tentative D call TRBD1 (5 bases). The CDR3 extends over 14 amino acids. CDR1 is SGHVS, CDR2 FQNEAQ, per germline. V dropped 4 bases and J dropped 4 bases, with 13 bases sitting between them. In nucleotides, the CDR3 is TGTGCCAGCAGCTCGACGGGGGGTAGCACTGAAGCTTTCTTT. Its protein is CASSSTGGSTEAFF. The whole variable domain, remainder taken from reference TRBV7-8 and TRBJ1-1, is GAGVSQSPRYKVAKRGQDVALRCDPISGHVSLFWYQQALGQGPEFLTYFQNEAQLDKSGLPSDRFFAERPEGSVSTLKIQRTQQEDSAVYLCASSSTGGSTEAFFGQGTRLTVV.

For the CDR3, the DNA is TGTGCCAGCAGTACTCGACGGTGGGATAACAATGAGCAGTTCTTC. It is translated as CASSTRRWDNNEQFF. This chain connects TRBV27 to TRBJ2-1, with D uncertain. V shed 5 bases and J shed 5 bases, with 16 bases lying between them. Per germline, CDR1 MNHEY and CDR2 SMNVEV (reference sequence). The CDR3 sequence is 15 residues long.

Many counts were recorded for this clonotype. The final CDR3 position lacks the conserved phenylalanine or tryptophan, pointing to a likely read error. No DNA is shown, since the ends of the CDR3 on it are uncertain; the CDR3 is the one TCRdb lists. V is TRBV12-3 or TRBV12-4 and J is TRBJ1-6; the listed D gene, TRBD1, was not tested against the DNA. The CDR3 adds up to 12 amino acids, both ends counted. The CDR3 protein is CASSPQLGQPFL.

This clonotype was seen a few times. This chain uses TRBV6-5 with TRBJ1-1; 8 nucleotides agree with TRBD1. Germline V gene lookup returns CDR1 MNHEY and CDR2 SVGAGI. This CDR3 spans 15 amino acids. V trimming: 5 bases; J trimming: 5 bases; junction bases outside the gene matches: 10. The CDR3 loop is CASSNPSTGETEAFF. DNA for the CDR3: TGTGCCAGCAGTAACCCGTCGACAGGGGAGACTGAAGCTTTCTTT.

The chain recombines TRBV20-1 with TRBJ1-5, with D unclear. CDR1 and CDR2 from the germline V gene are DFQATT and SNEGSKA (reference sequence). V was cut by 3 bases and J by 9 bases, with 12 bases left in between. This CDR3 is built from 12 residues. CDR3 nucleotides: TGCAGTGCTAGGTTCGATCCAGGGCCCCAGCATTTT. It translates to CSARFDPGPQHF.

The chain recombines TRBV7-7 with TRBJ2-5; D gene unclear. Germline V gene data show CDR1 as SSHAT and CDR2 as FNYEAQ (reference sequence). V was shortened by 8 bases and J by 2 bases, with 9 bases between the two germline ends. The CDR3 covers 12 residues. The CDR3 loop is CASRAKQETQYF. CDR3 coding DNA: TGTGCCAGCCGGGCGAAACAAGAGACCCAGTACTTC.

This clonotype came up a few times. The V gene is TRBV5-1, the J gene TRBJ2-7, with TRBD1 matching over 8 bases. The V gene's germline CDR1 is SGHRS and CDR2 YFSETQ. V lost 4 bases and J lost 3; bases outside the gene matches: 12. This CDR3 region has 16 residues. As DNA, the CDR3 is TGCGCCAGCAGCCTCTCCCCCGGGACAGGCAACTACGAGCAGTACTTC. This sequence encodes CASSLSPGTGNYEQYF.

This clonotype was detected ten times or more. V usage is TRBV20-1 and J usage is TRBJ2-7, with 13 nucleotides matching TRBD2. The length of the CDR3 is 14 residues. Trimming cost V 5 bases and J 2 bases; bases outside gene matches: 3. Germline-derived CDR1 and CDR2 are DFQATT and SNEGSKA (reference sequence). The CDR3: CSALGLAGAYEQYF. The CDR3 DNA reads TGCAGTGCTCTTGGACTAGCGGGAGCCTACGAGCAGTACTTC.

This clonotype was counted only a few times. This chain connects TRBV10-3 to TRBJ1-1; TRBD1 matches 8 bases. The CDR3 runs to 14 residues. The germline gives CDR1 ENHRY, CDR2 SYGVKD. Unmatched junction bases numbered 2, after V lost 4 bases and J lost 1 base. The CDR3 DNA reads TGTGCCATCAGTGTCGGACAGGGGAACACTGAAGCTTTCTTT. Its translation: CAISVGQGNTEAFF.

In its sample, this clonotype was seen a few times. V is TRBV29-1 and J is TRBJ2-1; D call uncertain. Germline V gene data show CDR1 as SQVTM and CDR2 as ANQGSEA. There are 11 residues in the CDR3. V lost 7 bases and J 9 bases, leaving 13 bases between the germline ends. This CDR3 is CSADERVEQFF. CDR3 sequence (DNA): TGCAGCGCTGATGAAAGGGTTGAGCAGTTCTTC.

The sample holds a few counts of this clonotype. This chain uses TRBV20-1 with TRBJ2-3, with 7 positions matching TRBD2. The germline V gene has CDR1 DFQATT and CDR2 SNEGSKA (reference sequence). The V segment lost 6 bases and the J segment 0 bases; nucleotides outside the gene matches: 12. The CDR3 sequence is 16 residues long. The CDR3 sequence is CSAISPRSGSTDTQYF. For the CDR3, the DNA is TGCAGTGCCATATCCCCGCGTAGCGGGAGCACAGATACGCAGTATTTT.

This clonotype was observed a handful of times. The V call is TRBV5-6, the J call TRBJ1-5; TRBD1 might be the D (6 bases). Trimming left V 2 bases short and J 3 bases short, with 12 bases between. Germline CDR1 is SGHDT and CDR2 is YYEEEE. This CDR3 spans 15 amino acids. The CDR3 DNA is TGTGCCAGCAGCTTAGGGGGTATCGCCAATCAGCCCCAGCATTTT. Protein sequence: CASSLGGIANQPQHF.

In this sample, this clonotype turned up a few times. CDR3 DNA: TGCGCCAGCAGTCGAGCTAGCGGGAGGGCCGCGTACAATGAGCAGTTCTTC. It yields the protein CASSRASGRAAYNEQFF. The chain carries TRBV5-1 and TRBJ2-1; 12 positions agree with TRBD2. The J segment lost 4 bases and the V segment lost 5 bases, leaving 10 bases of the junction unmatched. The CDR3 contains 17 residues. The germline gives CDR1 SGHRS, CDR2 YFSETQ.

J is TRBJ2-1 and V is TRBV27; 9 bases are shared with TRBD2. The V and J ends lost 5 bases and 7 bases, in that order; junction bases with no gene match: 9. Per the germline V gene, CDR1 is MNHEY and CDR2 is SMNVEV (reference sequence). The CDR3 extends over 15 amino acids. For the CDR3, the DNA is TGTGCCAGCAGTGTGGGGACTAGCCAGTGGAATGAGCAGTTCTTC. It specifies CASSVGTSQWNEQFF.

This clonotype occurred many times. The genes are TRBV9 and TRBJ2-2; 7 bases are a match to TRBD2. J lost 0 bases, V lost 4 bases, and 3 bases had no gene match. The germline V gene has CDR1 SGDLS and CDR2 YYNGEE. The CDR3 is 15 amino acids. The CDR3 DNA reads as TGTGCCAGCAGCCCGGGAGGCGCGAACACCGGGGAGCTGTTTTTT. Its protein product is CASSPGGANTGELFF.

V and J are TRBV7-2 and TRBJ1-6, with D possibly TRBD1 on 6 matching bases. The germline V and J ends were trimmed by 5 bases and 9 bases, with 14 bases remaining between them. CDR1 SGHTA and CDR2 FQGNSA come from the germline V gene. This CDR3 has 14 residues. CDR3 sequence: CASSPGANFSPLHF. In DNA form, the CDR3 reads TGTGCCAGCAGCCCGGGGGCCAATTTTTCACCCCTCCACTTT.

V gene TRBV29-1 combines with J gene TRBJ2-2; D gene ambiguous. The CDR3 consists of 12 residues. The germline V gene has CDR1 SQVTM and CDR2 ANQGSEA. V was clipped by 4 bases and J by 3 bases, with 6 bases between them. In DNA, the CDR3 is TGCAGCGTTGCTTCTTACACCGGGGAGCTGTTTTTT. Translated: CSVASYTGELFF.

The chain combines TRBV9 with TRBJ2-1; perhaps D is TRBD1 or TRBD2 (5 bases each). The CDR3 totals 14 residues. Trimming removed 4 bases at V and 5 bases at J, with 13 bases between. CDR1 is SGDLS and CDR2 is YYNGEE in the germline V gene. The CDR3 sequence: CASSPPGPNNEQFF. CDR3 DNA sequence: TGTGCCAGCAGCCCTCCGGGGCCGAACAATGAGCAGTTCTTC.

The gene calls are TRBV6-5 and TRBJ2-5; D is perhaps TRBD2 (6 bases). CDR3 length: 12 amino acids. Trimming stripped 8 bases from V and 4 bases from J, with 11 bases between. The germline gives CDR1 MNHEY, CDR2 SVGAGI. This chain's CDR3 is CASFTSIETQYF. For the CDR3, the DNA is TGTGCCAGCTTTACTAGCATAGAGACCCAGTACTTC.

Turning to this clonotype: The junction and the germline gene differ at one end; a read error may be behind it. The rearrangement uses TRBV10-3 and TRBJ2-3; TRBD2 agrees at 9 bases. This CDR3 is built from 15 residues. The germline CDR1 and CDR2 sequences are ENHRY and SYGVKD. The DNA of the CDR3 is TGTGCCATCCGTGAGACTAGCGGACGCACAGATACGCAGTATTTT. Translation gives CAIRETSGRTDTQYF.

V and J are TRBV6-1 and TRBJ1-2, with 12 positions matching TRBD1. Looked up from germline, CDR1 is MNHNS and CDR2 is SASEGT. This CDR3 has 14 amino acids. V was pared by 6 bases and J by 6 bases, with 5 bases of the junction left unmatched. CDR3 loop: CASRAGTGGHGYTF. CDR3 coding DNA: TGTGCCAGCAGAGCCGGGACAGGGGGCCATGGCTACACCTTC.

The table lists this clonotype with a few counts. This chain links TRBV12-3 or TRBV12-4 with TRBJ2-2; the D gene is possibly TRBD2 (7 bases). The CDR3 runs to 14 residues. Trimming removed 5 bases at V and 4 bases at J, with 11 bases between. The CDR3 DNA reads TGTGCCAGCAGTCGGGGGGCCGGCACCGGGGAGCTGTTTTTT. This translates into CASSRGAGTGELFF.

The CDR3 DNA is TGTGCCAGCAGTGTTGGTTTCAGCGGGAGGAAAGAGACCCAGTACTTC. Protein product: CASSVGFSGRKETQYF. The gene calls are TRBV2 and TRBJ2-5; 9 bases are a match to TRBD2. The trim removed 4 bases at V and 3 bases at J, leaving 9 bases unmatched. The CDR3 is 16 residues long. Per germline, CDR1 SNHLY and CDR2 FYNNEI.

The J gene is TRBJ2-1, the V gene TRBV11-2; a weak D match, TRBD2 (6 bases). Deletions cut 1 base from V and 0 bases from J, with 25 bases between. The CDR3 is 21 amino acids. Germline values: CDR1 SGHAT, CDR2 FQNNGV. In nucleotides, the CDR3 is TGTGCCAGCAGCTTAGGCCTGAGAGTACGAGCGTCCGGGAGCTCCTACAATGAGCAGTTCTTC. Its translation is CASSLGLRVRASGSSYNEQFF.

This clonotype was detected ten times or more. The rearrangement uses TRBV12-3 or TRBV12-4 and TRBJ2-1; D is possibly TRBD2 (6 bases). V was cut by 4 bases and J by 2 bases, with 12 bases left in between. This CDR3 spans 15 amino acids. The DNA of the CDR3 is TGTGCCAGCAGTTCACTAGCTGGACCCTACAATGAGCAGTTCTTC. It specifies CASSSLAGPYNEQFF.

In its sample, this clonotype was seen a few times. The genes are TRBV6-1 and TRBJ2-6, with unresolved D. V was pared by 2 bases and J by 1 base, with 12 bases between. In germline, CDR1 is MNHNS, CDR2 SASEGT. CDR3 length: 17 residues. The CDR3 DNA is TGTGCCAGCAGTGAAAACGTCTGGCAATCTGGGGCCAACGTCCTGACTTTC. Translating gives CASSENVWQSGANVLTF.

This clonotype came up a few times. The DNA of the CDR3 is TGCAGCGGGAAGATTAAGCGGGAGCTTAACACCGGGGAGCTGTTTTTT. This translates into CSGKIKRELNTGELFF. The J gene is TRBJ2-2, the V gene TRBV29-1; 8 bases agree with TRBD2. Germline lookup yields CDR1 SQVTM and CDR2 ANQGSEA. The trim removed 7 bases at V and 2 bases at J, leaving 12 bases unmatched. The CDR3 has 16 residues.